One sample yielded the 13 T cell receptor beta chains listed below, sequenced in a study of T cell repertoires in cytomegalovirus infection. Each CDR3 protein gets one entry after TCRdb re-called the reads with MiXCR. The sample shows fewer than 550,000 distinct CDR3 sequences, approximately 32% of them seen only once. The specimen was PBMCs. The receptors derive from a human donor in good health (CMV status not recorded). Some clones in this sample may be carry-over from other donors' samples.

This CDR3 is CSASPLDRGYEQYF. CDR3 coding DNA: TGCAGTGCTAGCCCCTTGGACAGGGGGTACGAGCAGTACTTC. The chain joins TRBV20-1 to TRBJ2-7; 10 bases align to TRBD1. This CDR3 region has 14 residues. V shed 3 bases and J 4 bases; nucleotides not matched to a gene: 6. The germline CDR1 and CDR2 sequences are DFQATT and SNEGSKA (reference sequence).

This clonotype occurred a few times. The chain is built from TRBV6-6 and TRBJ1-5; D uncertain. Between the trimmed V and J ends, which lost 5 bases and 0 bases, there was a span of 23 bases. Germline V lookup: CDR1 MNHNY, CDR2 SVGAGI (reference sequence). The CDR3 consists of 19 residues. CDR3 sequence reads: CASSDRTRLKGISNQPQHF. CDR3 in DNA: TGTGCCAGCAGTGACCGAACAAGGTTGAAAGGGATTAGCAATCAGCCCCAGCATTTT.

This clonotype appeared a few times. The chain recombines TRBV18 with TRBJ1-5; no reliable D call. V dropped 6 bases and J dropped 5 bases, with 11 bases sitting between them. CDR1 KGHSH and CDR2 LQKENI come from the germline V gene. The CDR3 length is 13 residues. This chain's CDR3 is CASSNGGYQPQHF. The CDR3 coding sequence is TGTGCCAGCTCTAATGGAGGTTATCAGCCCCAGCATTTT.

This rearrangement joins TRBV6-6 to TRBJ2-5; 7 nucleotides match TRBD1. This CDR3 has 13 residues. Unmatched junction bases numbered 6, after V lost 7 bases and J lost 4 bases. Germline assignment: CDR1 MNHNY and CDR2 SVGAGI (reference sequence). The CDR3 loop reads CASTVGQLETQYF. CDR3 nucleotides: TGTGCCAGCACCGTGGGACAGTTAGAGACCCAGTACTTC.

This clonotype was detected a few times. The chain uses TRBV28 and TRBJ1-2; D might be TRBD1 (5 bases). Trimming took off 8 bases at V and 3 bases at J, with 10 bases between the two ends. Germline V gene data show CDR1 as MDHEN and CDR2 as SYDVKM. The CDR3 extends over 12 amino acids. The CDR3 loop is CASSQGDYGYTF. In DNA, the CDR3 is TGTGCCAGCTCCCAGGGTGACTATGGCTACACCTTC.

CDR3 residues: CASGDPYNSPLHF. CDR3 DNA: TGTGCCAGCGGAGATCCCTATAATTCACCCCTCCACTTT. The chain joins TRBV7-2 to TRBJ1-6; D unclear. CDR3 size: 13 residues. V was cut by 8 bases and J by 2 bases, with 7 bases left in between. The germline V gene has CDR1 SGHTA and CDR2 FQGNSA.

The chain has TRBV11-2 and TRBJ1-2, with D tentatively TRBD1 (6 bases). The germline CDR1 and CDR2 sequences are SGHAT and FQNNGV. V was trimmed by 5 bases and J by 6 bases, leaving 25 bases between them. This CDR3 comprises 17 residues. CDR3 sequence (DNA): TGTGCCAGCAGCGCCGTTAAGAGGTCTCACCCAGGGGATGGCTACACCTTC. It encodes CASSAVKRSHPGDGYTF. Filled out from reference TRBV11-2 and TRBJ1-2, the complete variable domain reads EAGVAQSPRYKIIEKRQSVAFWCNPISGHATLYWYQQILGQGPKLLIQFQNNGVVDDSQLPKDRFSAERLKGVDSTLKIQPAKLEDSAVYLCASSAVKRSHPGDGYTFGSGTRLTVV.

The V gene is TRBV20-1, the J gene TRBJ1-5; 8 positions match TRBD1. V shed 8 bases and J 5 bases; nucleotides not matched to a gene: 5. The germline CDR1 and CDR2 sequences are DFQATT and SNEGSKA (reference sequence). The CDR3 length is 12 residues. The CDR3 here is CSFGQGHQPQHF. In DNA form, the CDR3 reads TGCAGTTTCGGACAGGGTCATCAGCCCCAGCATTTT.

This clonotype has only one observation. This chain joins TRBV29-1 and TRBJ2-1, with 14 bases identical to TRBD2. The germline V gene has CDR1 SQVTM and CDR2 ANQGSEA. The CDR3 covers 16 residues. The V gene end was trimmed by 3 bases and the J gene end by 10 bases; junction bases not matched to a gene: 11. The CDR3 DNA is TGCAGCGTTGAGGGGGTGACTAGCGGGGGGGGGGGGGAGCAGTTCTTC. Amino acids: CSVEGVTSGGGGEQFF.

This clonotype was observed many times. The chain employs TRBV7-2 and TRBJ2-2; D not resolved. Looked up from germline, CDR1 is SGHTA and CDR2 is FQGNSA. V was trimmed by 5 bases and J by 5 bases, leaving 18 bases between them. This CDR3 has 16 residues. CDR3 sequence (DNA): TGTGCCAGCAGCCGCGCGATCGGGCTTCATACCGGGGAGCTGTTTTTT. It translates to CASSRAIGLHTGELFF.

The V and J genes are TRBV19 and TRBJ1-2; D perhaps matches TRBD1 (5 bases). The CDR3 consists of 13 residues. Germline CDR1 reads LNHDA; CDR2 reads SQIVND (reference sequence). The V and J ends lost 7 bases and 0 bases respectively, with 9 bases between them. This chain's CDR3 is CASNPTANYGYTF. In DNA, the CDR3 is TGTGCCAGTAACCCGACAGCTAACTATGGCTACACCTTC.

This clonotype was observed a few times. An end of the junction does not agree with germline; a read error may underlie this. The chain recombines TRBV27 with TRBJ2-1, with TRBD2 identical over 15 bases. This CDR3 has 16 amino acids. Germline CDR1 reads MNHEY; CDR2 reads SMNVEV (reference sequence). CDR3 loop: CASSLFGTSGGNGQFF. Written as DNA, the CDR3 is TGTGCCAGCAGTTTATTCGGGACTAGCGGGGGGAATGGGCAGTTCTTC.

On this clonotype itself: One junction end does not reproduce the germline sequence, and a read error may be involved. The V gene is TRBV7-2, the J gene TRBJ2-1, with a tentative D call TRBD1 (6 bases). The CDR3 is 15 amino acids. The germline V gene has CDR1 SGHTA and CDR2 FQGNSA. The chain's CDR3 is CARSSTGRTYNEKFF. DNA for the CDR3: TGTGCCAGAAGCTCGACAGGTCGGACCTACAATGAGAAGTTCTTC.